The present entry profiles one T cell receptor beta chain with its context. This clonotype was recorded a few times. Its recognized antigen is unknown. Qualities for individual bases were not recorded, and no much larger clone is one base off. Library method: 5' RACE. The reads were generated on an Illumina HiSeq 2500. A second PCR of roughly 7 to 11 cycles was performed with a sample-barcoded 5' primer and a J-beta primer mix. A unique molecular identifier was introduced onto each TCR beta cDNA molecule by a template-switch 5' adaptor carrying 12 random nucleotides. At least 3 million CDR3-containing paired-end reads were obtained from each sample. First-strand cDNA was synthesized from all RNA with the Mint cDNA synthesis kit, primed by a TRBC-specific oligonucleotide. Following uracil-DNA glycosylase treatment, a first 18-cycle PCR with universal primers M1SS and BC2_uni_R was performed on all cDNA. The study's own analysis went as follows. For normalization, 1 million high-quality reads, each with a distinct molecular identifier, were randomly selected from each sample. Instead of being binned into consensus sequences, reads with shared molecular identifiers were discarded. MiTCR, with a Q25 quality threshold and the strictest error-elimination algorithm, was used for CDR3 identification, clonotype clustering and error correction. A nonparametric unseen species model with Euler transformation was used to estimate a lower bound on total TCR beta diversity. TCRdb trimmed public reads at Q25 via fastp, called clones via MiXCR and kept in-frame beta chains. Identical CDR3 proteins give one entry, which carries the most common genes and DNA. TCRdb, rather than the study authors, made the V and J calls. In all, the sample holds approximately 830,000 distinct CDR3 sequences, and 55% to 65% of those were seen once. Roughly 25% of the sample lies in the top ten.

CDR1 and CDR2 were assigned from the germline V gene as MNHEY and SVGEGT. The junction shows trimming of 0 bases on V and 7 bases on J, and the gene matches do not reach 6 bases of it. The CDR3 numbers 16 residues from cysteine through phenylalanine. CDR3 DNA only is kept here, 48 bases in frame from base 1. The roughly 39 donors, aged 6 to 90 years, were systemically healthy Caucasian individuals from Russia. Around 10 milliliters of peripheral blood were collected from each donor into EDTA-treated Vacutainer tubes. Ficoll-Paque density-gradient centrifugation was used to isolate PBMCs, with at least 6.5 million per sample. Trizol reagent was used to extract total RNA from the PBMCs, yielding at least 5 micrograms per sample. The percentages of naive CD45RAhigh/CD27high T cells were determined by flow cytometry on a PBMC aliquot from every donor. The data stem from a study of blood T cells in healthy people across ages (dated by TCRdb to the mid-2010s). With respect to the entire study: Template switching captured roughly one uniquely barcoded TCR beta cDNA molecule per two T cells in model experiments. The study measured age-related changes in TCR beta repertoire diversity using deep sequencing normalized with unique cDNA molecular identifiers. The donors were split into four age groups: young (average 16 years), middle-aged (39), aged (approximately 60) and long-lived (roughly 77). To avoid experimental bias, donors of different ages were randomly spread across the sequencing lanes. Two additional independent replicas of 1 million unique cDNA reads from the same blood draw were analyzed for two donors (one aged 18 to 30 and one aged 80 or older). Overall study outcomes, separate from this receptor: The CMV infection status of donors was not known, potentially confounding age-related changes in expanded clonotypes. Estimates of total diversity based on one million sequenced T cells were considered lower bounds and underestimates. Since profiling was done on bulk unsorted PBMCs, naive and antigen-experienced compartments could not be conclusively compared. There was a strong correlation between observed TCR beta diversity and the percentage of naive T cells measured by flow cytometry. Compared with the aged group, more naive CD4+ T cells, fewer expanded clones and increased TCR diversity were shown by the long-lived group, suggesting age selection. As age increased, observed TCR beta diversity per million T cells dropped in a roughly linear way, and a significant reduction was already evident by age around 41.

The TCR was taken from a man younger than 40 in good health. The material sequenced was blood. This chain is built from TRBV6-2 or TRBV6-3 and TRBJ1-6; TRBD1 fits 7 bases in the junction. The DNA is TGTGCCAGCAGTTACTCCCCGGGGACAGCCAATTCACCCCTCCACTTT. The encoded protein is CASSYSPGTANSPLHF.